This T cell receptor beta chain was obtained from a study of shared clonotypes between healthy human individuals (dated by TCRdb to the early 2020s). For context, the study as a whole: Three men and a couple of women, aged 18 to 49 years, made up the cohort. For each donor, CD4 naive and CD4 memory were each run on three plates, CD8 naive on two plates, and CD8 memory on one plate. The study deeply sequenced blood TCR repertoires of five healthy adults to estimate repertoire size and the extent of clonotype sharing between individuals. Libraries were prepared and TCR repertoires were sequenced by different laboratories using diverse techniques, in order to increase sequencing depth and limit assay-specific biases. Each donor's leukapheresis produced roughly between roughly 0.85 and 9 billion PBMCs.

V drops 4 bases and J drops 5 bases, leaving 17 bases in between. The germline V gene provides CDR1 MGHRA and CDR2 YSYEKL. The CDR3, from cysteine to phenylalanine, totals 15 residues. Solely the CDR3 DNA is kept, with 45 bases framed from the first base. General conclusions and limits of the study: Pairwise subsampling led to the expectation that sequencing depth would affect the degree of clonotype sharing among donors. Naive subsets generally had larger estimated clonotype richness than memory subsets did. Because the study included a small number of donors, the genetic and exposure-history diversity represented was limited. Sampling was limited to blood, and TCR repertoires in tissue likely differ from TCR repertoires in blood. Incomplete sequencing was indicated by rarefaction of sorted-subset datasets, despite the large sequencing depth. Compared with non-shared clonotypes, the clonotypes found in all four sorted-subset donors had higher generation probabilities. Sharing across a few donors was observed for approximately 4.6% of naive CD4, around 3.5% of naive CD8, 2% to 2.5% of memory CD4, and roughly 0.4% of memory CD8 clonotypes.

Using the deep immunoSEQ assay, multiplex PCR amplified TCR CDR3 regions from genomic DNA. Extracted genomic DNA from each cell subset was distributed evenly across all wells of several immunoSEQ 96-well plates, and each plate was treated as a replicate. For sorted subsets, approximately 190 ng of genomic DNA, equivalent to some 30,000 T cell genomes, went into each replicate PCR. Purified libraries were measured with a Qubit 3.0 fluorometer, size-checked on a Bioanalyzer 2100, and measured again with the KAPA Library Quantification kit. Every immunoSEQ 96-well plate was sequenced on a separate single-read 150-cycle Illumina NextSeq 550 flow cell. Under the source paper's analysis protocol: Because only junctional sequences without quality scores were contained in the immunoSEQ output, filtering matching that applied to full-length reads could not be performed. To assign V/J genes and CDR3, sequences were annotated using PyIR, a Python wrapper for IgBLAST v1.9, with IMGT germline references. Reads with weak V/J assignments (E-value above 1e-6), missing CDR3, stop codons, out-of-frame junctions, or ambiguous translated residues were removed. V3J clonotypes were defined as sequences sharing the same inferred V gene, J gene, and CDR3 amino acid sequence. The percentage overlap between two repertoires was calculated by dividing the number of shared unique clonotypes by the size of the smaller repertoire. Richness of each repertoire was evaluated using RTK rarefaction, the Chao1 estimator, and Recon v2.1 estimates of unobserved clonotypes. For all TCRbeta clonotypes obtained by the gDNA method from a handful of donors, generation probabilities were computed with OLGA. The source is immuneACCESS, and TCRdb retained only in-frame sequences with V and J called. Part of the clones is not carried over; for the studies checked, unresolved V genes explain less than half of this, and the remainder is unexplained. V and J calls and clone size are given by that table; D and trimming were obtained from the DNA. Counted in this sample were almost 750,000 clones; 72% of them appeared once. The top ten constitute around 1.7% of the sample.

The donors were healthy, HIV-negative adults with no recently reported acute infections or vaccinations. Only Caucasian adults living in Nashville, Tennessee, USA were represented among the donors. Magnetic negative selection was used to enrich CD4+ T cells, after which naive cells were positively selected on CD45RA and the negative fraction became the memory subset. After blood collection by leukapheresis, PBMCs were isolated using Ficoll-Histopaque density gradient centrifugation and then cryopreserved in the vapor phase of liquid nitrogen. Purity and quantity of every magnetically sorted T cell population were checked by analytical flow cytometry. Genomic DNA was isolated from every sorted fraction and measured by UV absorbance on a Nanodrop 2000c. This clone was seen just once. Its antigen is not yet known. No much larger clonotype is one base removed from it; base qualities were not supplied.

Sequenced: memory CD4+ T cells sorted from blood. The cell subset or site label, read with the paper, signifies: CD45RA-negative fraction. The chain is made from TRBV4-1 and TRBJ1-1; TRBD1 is a weak D gene call, 5 bases matching. This receptor was identified in a woman aged 25 to 39 in good health. The nucleotides read TGCGCCAGCAGCCCGATGACTGGGGGGGAGACTGAAGCTTTCTTT. This gives the protein CASSPMTGGETEAFF.